This T cell receptor beta chain was captured in a study of blood T cell repertoires in COVID-19 (TCRdb year 2020). Broadly, across the study: Samples from collaborators originated in the United States, Italy and Spain and spanned both the acute and convalescent phases of COVID-19. The dataset comprised deeply sampled blood TCRbeta repertoires from subjects exposed to, actively infected with, or recovered from COVID-19. Samples came from the ongoing ImmuneRACE study (first 160 participants) plus 1,254 subjects from 6 global collaborators. The prospective study material was composed of cDNA or gDNA derived from T cells, B-cell-depleted T cells, or PBMCs. Where available, HLA class I and class II types were obtained from metadata supplied by the sample provider rather than from assay-based typing. A freely available public database, intended as a resource for researchers studying the immune response to SARS-CoV-2, is where the repertoires were released. Sample metadata almost always included a de-identified subject ID, COVID-19 status, age in years and sex.

The full study reports these points: The quantity of clinical and demographic metadata differed by source and by participant and was supplied without curation.

Participants in the prospective study were aged about 18 to 90 years, lived in 24 United States geographic areas, and enrolled through a virtual design. In the prospective study, cohorts were assigned on the basis of participant-reported clinical history obtained from a screening survey and a study questionnaire. ImmuneRACE Cohort 3 recovered participants were defined by two consecutive negative NP/OP PCR tests, healthcare professional clearance, or symptom resolution. In the prospective study, whole blood, serum and a nasopharyngeal or oropharyngeal swab were collected from each participant by mobile phlebotomists. Prospective study participants could optionally give additional blood draws and questionnaires over an approximately two-month period. Before DNA extraction, blood samples from the prospective study were shipped at room temperature or frozen. Regarding this clone: Its antigen remains unidentified. No quality values exist for individual bases; no much larger clone is one base distant.

The immunoSEQ Assay, a bias-controlled multiplex PCR, was used to amplify TCRbeta CDR3 regions from genomic DNA. Per the source publication's procedure: The number of nucleated cells in each sample was estimated from the amplification of reference gene primers within the assay. To quantify the absolute abundance of each unique TCRbeta CDR3 rearrangement, sequence reads were collapsed and filtered. For each sample, productive Simpson clonality was calculated as the square root of Simpson's diversity index across productive rearrangements. TCRdb took this table from immuneACCESS and kept in-frame rearrangements with V and J called. Such tables lack part of the clones; where checked against another copy, unresolved V genes explain under half of the gap, and the rest is unexplained. Clonal size and the V and J genes are those of that table, whereas D and trimming came from the DNA. This sample gives 150,000 to 200,000 clones in total; around 82% of them show up just once. The ten most abundant clones make up 6% to 8% of the sample.

The origin of this receptor is a middle-aged man who had recovered from COVID-19. Sequenced input: PBMCs or T cells enriched from blood (not recorded which).

The CDR3 region: CASSTGTGRNSPLHF. The DNA is as follows: TGTGCCAGCAGCACCGGGACAGGTCGAAATTCACCCCTCCACTTT. The chain was built from TRBV5-6 and TRBJ1-6, and TRBD1 matches 8 of the central bases. V is trimmed back by 4 bases and J by 7 bases, and the junction contains 7 bases that no gene match accounts for. The germline V gene specifies SGHDT as CDR1 and YYEEEE as CDR2. Taken from cysteine to phenylalanine, the CDR3 has 15 residues. Only the CDR3 part of the read is kept: 45 bases, read in frame from the first base.